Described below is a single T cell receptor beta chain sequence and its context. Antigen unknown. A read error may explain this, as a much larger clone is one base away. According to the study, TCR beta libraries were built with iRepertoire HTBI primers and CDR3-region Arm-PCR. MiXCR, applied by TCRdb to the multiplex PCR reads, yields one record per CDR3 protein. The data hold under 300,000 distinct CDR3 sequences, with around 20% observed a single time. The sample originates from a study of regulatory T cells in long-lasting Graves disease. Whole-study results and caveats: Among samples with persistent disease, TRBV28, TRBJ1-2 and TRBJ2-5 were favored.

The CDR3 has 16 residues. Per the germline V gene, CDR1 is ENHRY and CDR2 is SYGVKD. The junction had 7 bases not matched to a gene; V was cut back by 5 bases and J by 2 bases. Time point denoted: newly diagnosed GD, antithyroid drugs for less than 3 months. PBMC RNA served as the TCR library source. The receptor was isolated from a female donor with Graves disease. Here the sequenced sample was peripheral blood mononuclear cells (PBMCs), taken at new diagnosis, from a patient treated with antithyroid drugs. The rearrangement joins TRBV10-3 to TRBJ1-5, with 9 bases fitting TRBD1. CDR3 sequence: CAISTGDRAGNQPQHF. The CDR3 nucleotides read TGTGCCATCAGTACGGGGGACAGGGCTGGCAATCAGCCCCAGCATTTT.